Shown below are 20 T cell receptor beta chains from a single sample sequenced in a study of cytomegalovirus exposure and HLA in healthy donors. The PCR ran on 60 Vbeta and 13 Jbeta primers. TCRdb's table, derived via immunoSEQ multiplex PCR, lists solely in-frame clones and lacks some. Found here are 180,000 or so clones, nearly 80% of them singletons; the top ten hold 5% to 8%. Sample: PBMCs. These receptors all stem from a middle-aged man in good health and CMV-seropositive.

CDR3 DNA: TGTGCCAGTAGTTCGACAGGGGCCTACGAGCAGTACTTC. This gives the protein CASSSTGAYEQYF. The chain uses TRBV19 and TRBJ2-7; 8 nucleotides match TRBD1. CDR1 is LNHDA and CDR2 is SQIVND in the germline V gene (reference sequence). Trimming removed 5 bases from V and 2 bases from J; junction bases left unmatched: 2. There are 13 residues in the CDR3.

The V and J genes are TRBV7-8 and TRBJ2-1, with TRBD1 matching over 9 bases. The V and J ends lost 1 base and 7 bases, in that order; junction bases with no gene match: 5. The CDR3 totals 15 residues. Germline assignment: CDR1 SGHVS and CDR2 FQNEAQ. The CDR3, as DNA: TGTGCCAGCAGCTTAGGCGGACAGGGGTGGAATGAGCAGTTCTTC. Translated: CASSLGGQGWNEQFF.

The chain combines TRBV6-6 with TRBJ2-1, with 10 positions matching TRBD1. Germline V gene lookup returns CDR1 MNHNY and CDR2 SVGAGI (reference sequence). J gave up 15 bases and V 0 bases, and 8 bases lay outside the gene matches. This CDR3 comprises 14 residues. This chain's CDR3 is CASSYSGTGVVPFF. The CDR3 coding sequence is TGTGCCAGCAGTTACTCGGGGACAGGGGTGGTACCGTTCTTC.

The chain employs TRBV10-3 and TRBJ2-7, with 10 bases lining up with TRBD2. The CDR3 is 15 amino acids. CDR1 ENHRY and CDR2 SYGVKD come from the germline V gene. Trimming at V came to 2 bases and at J to 4 bases, leaving 5 bases not matched to a gene. In DNA form, the CDR3 reads TGTGCCATCAGTGAGGGAAAGCGGGAGGGGTACGAGCAGTACTTC. Translation gives CAISEGKREGYEQYF.

V and J are TRBV7-3 and TRBJ1-1; D is undetermined. Germline V gene sequence: CDR1 SGHTA, CDR2 FQGTGA. The CDR3 extends over 13 amino acids. The V and J ends lost 6 bases and 3 bases respectively, with 11 bases between them. The CDR3 is CASSLRSDTEAFF. Here the CDR3 DNA reads TGTGCCAGCAGTTTACGTTCGGACACTGAAGCTTTCTTT.

The V and J genes are TRBV4-1 and TRBJ2-6; TRBD2 aligns across 7 bases. Germline-derived CDR1 and CDR2 are MGHRA and YSYEKL. V lost 4 bases and J lost 0; bases outside the gene matches: 6. The CDR3 consists of 17 residues. In DNA form, the CDR3 reads TGCGCCAGCAGCCGGGGGGGACTTGTCTCTGGGGCCAACGTCCTGACTTTC. Amino acids: CASSRGGLVSGANVLTF.

The chain links TRBV12-5 to TRBJ2-5; TRBD2 aligns across 7 bases. Per the germline V gene, CDR1 is LGHNT and CDR2 is FRNRAP. The V gene end was trimmed by 6 bases and the J gene end by 4 bases; junction bases not matched to a gene: 5. The CDR3 consists of 13 residues. The CDR3 here is CASGGGGGETQYF. CDR3 sequence (DNA): TGTGCTAGTGGGGGTGGGGGGGGAGAGACCCAGTACTTC. Drawing the rest from reference TRBV12-5 and TRBJ2-5, the complete variable domain is DARVTQTPRHKVTEMGQEVTMRCQPILGHNTVFWYRQTMMQGLELLAYFRNRAPLDDSGMPKDRFSAEMPDATLATLKIQPSEPRDSAVYFCASGGGGGETQYFGPGTRLLVL.

CDR3 nucleotide sequence: TGCAGCGTTGCCCGATCTAGCGGGAGTACGGGCGGGGAGCTGTTTTTT. The encoded protein is CSVARSSGSTGGELFF. V gene TRBV29-1 combines with J gene TRBJ2-2; 10 bases fit TRBD2. The V segment lost 4 bases and the J segment 7 bases; nucleotides outside the gene matches: 12. Germline loops: CDR1 SQVTM, CDR2 ANQGSEA. The CDR3 runs 16 residues.

The chain uses TRBV7-9 and TRBJ1-5; 7 positions match TRBD1. The CDR3 has 15 amino acids. Germline-derived CDR1 and CDR2 are SEHNR and FQNEAQ (reference sequence). Losses at the gene ends were 3 bases for V and 2 bases for J; bases not matched to a gene: 4. The CDR3 DNA sequence: TGTGCCAGCAGCTTGGGACAGACGGGCAATCAGCCCCAGCATTTT. Amino acids: CASSLGQTGNQPQHF.

The chain links TRBV6-1 to TRBJ2-2, with TRBD1 identical over 10 bases. J was trimmed by 3 bases and V by 10 bases; bases with no gene match: 5. The CDR3 has 14 amino acids. Germline CDR1 MNHNS, CDR2 SASEGT. CDR3 sequence reads: CAIGQGGYTGELFF. CDR3 nucleotides: TGTGCCATTGGACAGGGGGGGTACACCGGGGAGCTGTTTTTT.

A single count supports this clone. This chain connects TRBV19 to TRBJ2-1, with a weak D call TRBD1 (6 bases). The CDR3 covers 13 residues. Germline-derived CDR1 and CDR2 are LNHDA and SQIVND (reference sequence). Trimming left V 4 bases short and J 7 bases short, with 11 bases between. CDR3 sequence reads: CASSNTGMNEQFF. CDR3 nucleotides: TGTGCCAGTAGTAATACAGGGATGAATGAGCAGTTCTTC. Full variable domain (rest looked up from reference TRBV19 and TRBJ2-1): DGGITQSPKYLFRKEGQNVTLSCEQNLNHDAMYWYRQDPGQGLRLIYYSQIVNDFQKGDIAEGYSVSREKKESFPLTVTSAQKNPTAFYLCASSNTGMNEQFFGPGTRLTVL.

As to this clone: The junction differs from germline at one of its ends, possibly a read error. The CDR3 bases are TGTTCCAGCAGCACGACTAGCGCGTACAATGAGCAGTTCTTC. Its protein product is CSSSTTSAYNEQFF. The chain combines TRBV7-9 with TRBJ2-1; 8 nucleotides line up with TRBD2. This CDR3 spans 14 amino acids. Germline CDR1 SEHNR, CDR2 FQNEAQ (reference sequence). Full variable domain (missing parts from reference TRBV7-9 and TRBJ2-1): DTGVSQNPRHKITKRGQNVTFRCDPISEHNRLYWYRQTLGQGPEFLTYFQNEAQLEKSRLLSDRFSAERPKGSFSTLEIQRTEQGDSAMYLCSSSTTSAYNEQFFGPGTRLTVL.

V and J are TRBV20-1 and TRBJ1-4; D is unclear. The CDR3 has 11 amino acids. The germline V and J ends were trimmed by 1 base and 8 bases, with 5 bases remaining between them. The V gene's germline CDR1 is DFQATT and CDR2 SNEGSKA (reference sequence). This chain's CDR3 is CSARVQEKLFF. CDR3 in DNA: TGCAGTGCTAGAGTCCAGGAAAAACTGTTTTTT.

The J gene is TRBJ2-5, the V gene TRBV7-2; 7 positions agree with TRBD2. With V trimmed by 5 bases and J by 4 bases, 4 bases remained unmatched. The CDR3 has 13 residues. Germline CDR1 reads SGHTA; CDR2 reads FQGNSA. CDR3 amino acids: CASSAGGRETQYF. CDR3 coding DNA: TGTGCCAGCAGCGCCGGGGGGAGAGAGACCCAGTACTTC.

The chain combines TRBV6-1 with TRBJ2-5, with D possibly TRBD1 on 6 matching bases. Germline assignment: CDR1 MNHNS and CDR2 SASEGT. CDR3 size: 15 residues. V gave up 2 bases and J gave up 1 base, with 11 bases separating them. CDR3 region: CASSEQGWVQETQYF. The CDR3 DNA reads as TGTGCCAGCAGTGAACAGGGGTGGGTCCAAGAGACCCAGTACTTC.

The gene calls are TRBV9 and TRBJ2-3, with 8 positions matching TRBD2. Trimming removed 1 base from V and 4 bases from J; junction bases left unmatched: 5. Germline V lookup: CDR1 SGDLS, CDR2 YYNGEE. The CDR3 is made up of 15 amino acids. For the CDR3, the DNA is TGTGCCAGCAGCGTAAGTCCAGCGGGAGCAGATACGCAGTATTTT. This gives the protein CASSVSPAGADTQYF.

This clone has only a few counts. The chain carries TRBV27 and TRBJ2-3, with 8 positions matching TRBD2. The germline V gene encodes CDR1 MNHEY and CDR2 SMNVEV (reference sequence). The V and J ends lost 5 bases and 4 bases, in that order; junction bases with no gene match: 5. The length of the CDR3 is 14 residues. This chain's CDR3 is CASSGLALSDTQYF. CDR3 coding DNA: TGTGCCAGCAGTGGACTAGCCCTCTCAGATACGCAGTATTTT.

This clone was detected a few times. The genes are TRBV11-2 and TRBJ1-1; 8 bases map to TRBD1. Per the germline V gene, CDR1 is SGHAT and CDR2 is FQNNGV. V was pared by 2 bases and J by 1 base, with 6 bases of the junction left unmatched. There are 16 residues in the CDR3. CDR3 sequence: CASSLNRGIGNTEAFF. Here the CDR3 DNA reads TGTGCCAGCAGCTTAAACAGGGGGATAGGGAACACTGAAGCTTTCTTT.

In regard to this clone: The junction does not match germline at one end; this may be a read error. This chain connects TRBV2 to TRBJ2-4, with 9 bases that match TRBD1. Germline V gives CDR1 SNHLY, CDR2 FYNNEI. The CDR3 runs 12 residues. CDR3 bases: TGTGCCAGCCGGGACAGGGCCAACAGTCAGTACTTC. Translated: CASRDRANSQYF.

The rearrangement uses TRBV18 and TRBJ2-7; 9 bases agree with TRBD2. This CDR3 comprises 16 residues. The germline CDR1 and CDR2 sequences are KGHSH and LQKENI. The trim removed 3 bases at V and 2 bases at J, leaving 8 bases unmatched. The CDR3 coding sequence is TGTGCCAGCTCACCCAAGCTAGCGGGACTGGCCTACGAGCAGTACTTC. This translates into CASSPKLAGLAYEQYF.